Listed below are T cell receptor beta chains from one sample, sequenced in a study of blood T cell repertoires in COVID-19. The protocol was immunoSEQ multiplex PCR, while the TCRdb copy is restricted to in-frame clones and leaves out a portion. The sample shows roughly 100,000 clones, 84% of them seen only once. The sequencing input was peripheral blood. Receptor source: a human donor in a cohort sampled during active COVID-19. Each CDR3 is given with its conserved first and last residue. Fields, in order: V gene, D gene, J gene, clone size, CDR3 DNA, CDR3 protein. A D gene is named only where the DNA matches it firmly. The listing skips clone size in some rows; elsewhere it reads once, few, many or a size class.

TRBV20-1	TRBD1	TRBJ2-2	-	TGCAGTGCTAGTGGTGACAGGGGTAACACCGGGGAGCTGTTTTTT	CSASGDRGNTGELFF
TRBV28	-	TRBJ1-2	-	TGTGCCAGCAGGCTGGACGGGATAGCTAACTATGGCTACACCTTC	CASRLDGIANYGYTF
TRBV6-5	TRBD1	TRBJ2-3	-	TGTGCCAGCACCTTTGGGACAGAGTCCACAGATACGCAGTATTTT	CASTFGTESTDTQYF
TRBV11-2	TRBD2	TRBJ2-1	-	TGTGCCAGCGGGGAGCGGGGGCCGTACAATGAGCAGTTCTTC	CASGERGPYNEQFF
TRBV10-3	TRBD1	TRBJ2-7	-	TGTGCCATCAGTGCTTTAGACAGGGGAAGGGACGAGCAGTACTTC	CAISALDRGRDEQYF
TRBV2	-	TRBJ2-7	-	TGTGCCAGCAGTGAAACTCAGCTAGTCGAGCAGTACTTC	CASSETQLVEQYF
TRBV19	TRBD2	TRBJ2-5	-	TGTGCCAGTACTTTAGCGGGGGGACTGGAGACCCAGTACTTC	CASTLAGGLETQYF
TRBV5-1	-	TRBJ2-7	-	TGCGCCAGCAGCCCGGACCCCAGCAGGGGAGTAGGCGGCGAGCAGTACTTC	CASSPDPSRGVGGEQYF
TRBV4-3	TRBD1	TRBJ1-6	-	TGCGCCAGCAGCCAAGAAAAGGGAGACAGGGTTAATTCACCCCTCCACTTT	CASSQEKGDRVNSPLHF
TRBV19	-	TRBJ1-2	few	TGTGCCAGTAGTATTGAGCGGACCAACTATGGCTACACCTTC	CASSIERTNYGYTF
TRBV6-5	-	TRBJ1-5	-	TGTGCCAGCAGCCCCGACAGGTATCAGCCCCAGCATTTT	CASSPDRYQPQHF